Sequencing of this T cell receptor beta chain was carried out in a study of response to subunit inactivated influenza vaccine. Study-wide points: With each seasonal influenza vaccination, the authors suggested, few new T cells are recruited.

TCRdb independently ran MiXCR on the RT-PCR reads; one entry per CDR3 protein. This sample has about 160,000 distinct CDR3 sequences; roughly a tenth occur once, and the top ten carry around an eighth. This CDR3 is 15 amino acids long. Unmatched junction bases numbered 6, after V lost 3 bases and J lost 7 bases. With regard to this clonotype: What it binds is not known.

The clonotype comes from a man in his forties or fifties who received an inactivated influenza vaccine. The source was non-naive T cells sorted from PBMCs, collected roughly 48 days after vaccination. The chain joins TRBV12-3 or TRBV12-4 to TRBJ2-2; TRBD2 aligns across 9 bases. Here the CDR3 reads CASSFSGRGGGELFF. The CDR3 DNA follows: TGTGCCAGCAGTTTTAGCGGGAGAGGGGGCGGGGAGCTGTTTTTT.